These 22 T cell receptor beta chains share one sample of origin, sequenced in a study of blood T cell repertoires in COVID-19. Method: immunoSEQ multiplex PCR; TCRdb's copy keeps in-frame clones and lacks some. The sample yields 300,000 to 350,000 clones, around 85% seen once. Sequenced input: PBMCs or T cells enriched from blood (not recorded which). These receptor sequences come from a young man who had recovered from COVID-19.

For this clone: This sample includes further DNA sequences coding for the same CDR3. The rearrangement joins TRBV5-8 to TRBJ1-2, with 10 bases identical to TRBD1. The length of the CDR3 is 15 residues. V lost 4 bases and J lost 5; bases outside the gene matches: 8. The germline gives CDR1 SGHTS, CDR2 YDEGEE. The CDR3 reads CASSTRTGGAYGYTF. DNA for the CDR3: TGTGCCAGCAGCACCCGGACAGGGGGAGCATATGGCTACACCTTC. The entire variable domain, with the rest obtained from reference TRBV5-8 and TRBJ1-2, is as follows: EAGVTQSPTHLIKTRGQQATLRCSPISGHTSVYWYQQALGLGLQFLLWYDEGEERNRGNFPPRFSGRQFPNYSSELNVNALELEDSALYLCASSTRTGGAYGYTFGSGTRLTVV.

The chain couples TRBV29-1 to TRBJ2-3; 7 bases agree with TRBD2. Unmatched junction bases numbered 6, after V lost 2 bases and J lost 1 base. The germline V gene encodes CDR1 SQVTM and CDR2 ANQGSEA. The CDR3 is 15 residues long. CDR3 nucleotide sequence: TGCAGCGTTGAAATGGGAGGGCAGGGCACAGATACGCAGTATTTT. Translated, it gives CSVEMGGQGTDTQYF.

CDR3 sequence reads: CATNGEQGYYGYTF. The CDR3, as DNA: TGTGCCACCAACGGGGAACAGGGGTACTATGGCTACACCTTC. V is TRBV6-5 and J is TRBJ1-2; 7 bases are a match to TRBD1. The CDR3 loop spans 14 amino acids. The germline gives CDR1 MNHEY, CDR2 SVGAGI. The trim removed 10 bases at V and 3 bases at J, leaving 11 bases unmatched.

The genes are TRBV25-1 and TRBJ1-6; D unclear. V gave up 4 bases and J gave up 10 bases, with 11 bases separating them. Germline V gene data show CDR1 as MGHDK and CDR2 as SYGVNS. The CDR3 is 13 residues long. The CDR3 DNA sequence: TGTGCCAGCAGTGGGTCGGGTTGGTCACCCCTCCACTTT. Amino acids: CASSGSGWSPLHF.

This clone was seen many times. The same CDR3 also results from other DNA sequences found in this sample. The chain is built from TRBV10-2 and TRBJ1-1; no reliable D call. Germline CDR1 WSHSY, CDR2 SAAADI. The CDR3 has 14 residues. The ends were cut back, 6 bases at V and 0 bases at J, with 11 bases in the middle. The CDR3 here is CASSDPGMNTEAFF. The CDR3 nucleotides are TGCGCCAGCAGCGACCCCGGGATGAACACTGAAGCTTTCTTT.

This clone turned up a few times. V gene TRBV5-1 combines with J gene TRBJ2-1; 7 nucleotides match TRBD1. V dropped 3 bases and J dropped 5; count of bases not matched to a gene: 5. The germline V gene has CDR1 SGHRS and CDR2 YFSETQ. The length of the CDR3 is 14 residues. The CDR3 sequence: CASSSRQGHNEQFF. Here the CDR3 DNA reads TGCGCCAGCAGCTCCCGACAGGGACACAATGAGCAGTTCTTC.

As concerns this clone: One junction end disagrees with the germline gene, perhaps due to a read error. J is TRBJ2-7 and V is TRBV5-4; TRBD1 matches 11 bases. The CDR3 runs to 16 residues. In germline, CDR1 is SGHNT, CDR2 YYREEE (reference sequence). Here the CDR3 DNA reads TGTGCCAGCAGCGTAAGGACAGGGGGCTTCTCCGACGAGCAGTACTTC. Its translation: CASSVRTGGFSDEQYF.

J is TRBJ2-1 and V is TRBV6-5, with D maybe TRBD1 (6 bases). With 7 bases removed from V and 1 base from J, the gap between germline ends came to 14 bases. The germline CDR1 and CDR2 sequences are MNHEY and SVGAGI. This CDR3 is built from 15 residues. The CDR3: CASTRSGDSYNEQFF. The CDR3 bases are TGTGCCAGCACCAGATCAGGGGATTCCTACAATGAGCAGTTCTTC.

This chain connects TRBV30 to TRBJ2-5; 7 bases agree with TRBD2. J lost 5 bases, V lost 5 bases, and 8 bases had no gene match. The CDR3 loop spans 13 amino acids. Germline V gene sequence: CDR1 GTSNPN, CDR2 SVGIG (reference sequence). In nucleotides, the CDR3 is TGTGCCTGGGACGGGGGGTACAGGGAGACCCAGTACTTC. Protein product: CAWDGGYRETQYF.

V and J are TRBV5-1 and TRBJ2-5, with D tentatively TRBD1 (5 bases). Trimming stripped 5 bases from V and 2 bases from J, with 13 bases between. The germline V gene has CDR1 SGHRS and CDR2 YFSETQ. The CDR3 loop spans 14 amino acids. CDR3 protein: CASSLTAGQETQYF. The CDR3 bases are TGCGCCAGCAGTTTAACCGCAGGGCAAGAGACCCAGTACTTC.

The chain is built from TRBV30 and TRBJ2-3; TRBD1 matches at 10 bases. The CDR3 is 15 amino acids. Germline lookup yields CDR1 GTSNPN and CDR2 SVGIG (reference sequence). V was clipped by 2 bases and J by 5 bases; unmatched bases: 7. Here the CDR3 reads CAWSTHGTGVDTQYF. DNA for the CDR3: TGTGCCTGGAGTACCCACGGGACAGGGGTAGATACGCAGTATTTT.

This clone was found once. The chain uses TRBV7-8 and TRBJ2-3; D is uncertain. V was pared by 0 bases and J by 0 bases, with 4 bases between. This CDR3 is 14 amino acids long. Germline CDR1 reads SGHVS; CDR2 reads FQNEAQ. The CDR3 region has the DNA TGTGCCAGCAGCTTAGCTCGTAGCACAGATACGCAGTATTTT. Protein product: CASSLARSTDTQYF. Looking up the rest from reference TRBV7-8 and TRBJ2-3 gives the full variable domain: GAGVSQSPRYKVAKRGQDVALRCDPISGHVSLFWYQQALGQGPEFLTYFQNEAQLDKSGLPSDRFFAERPEGSVSTLKIQRTQQEDSAVYLCASSLARSTDTQYFGPGTRLTVL.

This clone was seen a few times. The chain has TRBV15 and TRBJ1-5, with D possibly being TRBD1 (6 bases). With 5 bases removed from V and 4 bases from J, the gap between germline ends came to 9 bases. Germline V CDR1 and CDR2: LNHNV, YYDKDF (reference sequence). This CDR3 contains 13 residues. CDR3 bases: TGTGCCACCAGCGCCGACAGGAATCAGCCCCAGCATTTT. It specifies CATSADRNQPQHF. Combining the CDR3 with reference TRBV15 and TRBJ1-5 gives the whole variable domain DAMVIQNPRYQVTQFGKPVTLSCSQTLNHNVMYWYQQKSSQAPKLLFHYYDKDFNNEADTPDNFQSRRPNTSFCFLDIRSPGLGDTAMYLCATSADRNQPQHFGDGTRLSIL.

The DNA for the CDR3 is TGTGCCAGCAGCCAGGACAGACCTAGCAATCAGCCCCAGCATTTT. It codes for CASSQDRPSNQPQHF. The chain uses TRBV4-2 and TRBJ1-5; tentatively, D is TRBD1 (6 bases). V lost 3 bases to trimming and J lost 0 bases, with 9 bases between them. This CDR3 contains 15 residues. The germline V gene has CDR1 LGHNA and CDR2 YNFKEQ.

This clone was observed once. The rearrangement uses TRBV6-5 and TRBJ2-7; TRBD1 agrees at 9 bases. Trimming removed 5 bases from V and 4 bases from J; junction bases left unmatched: 6. CDR1 MNHEY and CDR2 SVGAGI come from the germline V gene. The CDR3 runs to 14 residues. The CDR3 DNA follows: TGTGCCAGCAGTCGCCGGGACAGGGCTTACGAGCAGTACTTC. Translating gives CASSRRDRAYEQYF.

This chain uses TRBV4-1 with TRBJ1-2; D may be TRBD1 (5 bases). Trimming took 0 bases from V and 1 from J, leaving 9 bases between them. The CDR3 loop spans 15 amino acids. Germline V gives CDR1 MGHRA, CDR2 YSYEKL. Here the CDR3 reads CASSQEGGVNYGYTF. The CDR3 DNA reads as TGCGCCAGCAGCCAAGAGGGGGGGGTTAACTATGGCTACACCTTC.

V is TRBV5-1 and J is TRBJ1-1; 7 bases map to TRBD1. Germline V gene lookup returns CDR1 SGHRS and CDR2 YFSETQ. Trimming cost V 3 bases and J 4 bases; bases outside gene matches: 3. The CDR3 length is 13 residues. CDR3 DNA sequence: TGCGCCAGCAGCTCGACAGGGTCCACTGAAGCTTTCTTT. It codes for CASSSTGSTEAFF.

This clone was seen just once. The chain has TRBV30 and TRBJ1-4; 7 nucleotides line up with TRBD1. The CDR3 runs 21 residues. Trimming took 0 bases from V and 0 from J; bases not matched to a gene: 19. Germline loops: CDR1 GTSNPN, CDR2 SVGIG (reference sequence). The CDR3 here is CAWSVRGRRGYPPATNEKLFF. CDR3 DNA sequence: TGTGCCTGGAGTGTCAGGGGGAGACGGGGGTATCCTCCTGCAACTAATGAAAAACTGTTTTTT.

The gene calls are TRBV18 and TRBJ2-7, with D unclear. V shed 0 bases and J shed 7 bases, with 4 bases lying between them. Germline V gene data show CDR1 as KGHSH and CDR2 as LQKENI. The CDR3 spans 11 residues. CDR3 sequence (DNA): TGTGCCAGCTCACCACCGCGGGAGCAGTACTTC. This sequence encodes CASSPPREQYF.

V is TRBV10-3 and J is TRBJ1-2; 7 bases are a match to TRBD1. CDR1 and CDR2 from the germline V gene are ENHRY and SYGVKD. The CDR3 extends over 13 amino acids. The V and J ends lost 6 bases and 8 bases, in that order; junction bases with no gene match: 9. CDR3 region: CAIRRQGDDGYTF. CDR3 nucleotides: TGTGCCATCAGGCGTCAGGGGGACGACGGCTACACCTTC.

This clone has just one count. V usage is TRBV7-3 and J usage is TRBJ2-7, with 10 bases lining up with TRBD2. The CDR3 has 15 amino acids. Trimming at V came to 5 bases and at J to 6 bases, leaving 10 bases not matched to a gene. CDR1 and CDR2 (germline): SGHTA, FQGTGA. The CDR3 sequence is CASSIKAGGLSEQYF. The DNA for the CDR3 is TGTGCCAGCAGCATAAAAGCGGGGGGGCTTTCCGAGCAGTACTTC.

Notes on this clone: Other DNA sequences in the same sample also yield this CDR3. The chain employs TRBV11-2 and TRBJ2-5; D ambiguous. V lost 3 bases, J lost 5 bases, and 4 bases lay in between. Germline-derived CDR1 and CDR2 are SGHAT and FQNNGV. This CDR3 comprises 11 residues. CDR3 sequence (DNA): TGTGCCAGCAGCTTGAGGGAGACCCAGTACTTC. Encoded protein: CASSLRETQYF. The full variable domain, rest sourced from reference TRBV11-2 and TRBJ2-5, is EAGVAQSPRYKIIEKRQSVAFWCNPISGHATLYWYQQILGQGPKLLIQFQNNGVVDDSQLPKDRFSAERLKGVDSTLKIQPAKLEDSAVYLCASSLRETQYFGPGTRLLVL.